These 10 T cell receptor beta chains were all obtained from the same sample, sequenced in a study of regulatory T cells in long-lasting Graves disease. Indicated time point: newly diagnosed GD, antithyroid drugs for less than 3 months. PBMCs were the source of the RNA used for TCR sequencing. In building TCR beta libraries, iRepertoire HTBI primers were used together with Arm-PCR of CDR3 regions. TCRdb reanalysed the multiplex PCR reads using MiXCR and keeps one entry per CDR3 protein. The sample includes more than 350,000 distinct CDR3 sequences, about 15% seen only once; the top ten take over 15%. This sample also appeared in a second study, on T cells in Graves' hyperthyroidism and ophthalmopathy.

The sample here was peripheral blood mononuclear cells (PBMCs), taken at new diagnosis, from a patient treated with antithyroid drugs. All receptors come from a woman aged 25 to 39 with Graves disease.

This clonotype was seen at least ten times. The genes are TRBV29-1 and TRBJ2-5; 10 bases line up with TRBD2. Germline CDR1 and CDR2: SQVTM and ANQGSEA. This CDR3 is built from 16 residues. V lost 4 bases, J lost 4 bases, and 12 bases stayed unmatched. This CDR3 reads CSVGLAGVEWGETQYF. CDR3 DNA sequence: TGCAGCGTTGGCCTAGCGGGAGTGGAGTGGGGAGAGACCCAGTACTTC.

The V call is TRBV28, the J call TRBJ2-1, with 8 positions matching TRBD2. The last part of the DNA fits TRBJ2-5 better; the J call may be wrong. Germline V lookup: CDR1 MDHEN, CDR2 SYDVKM. This CDR3 spans 15 amino acids. CDR3 loop: CASSSPLAGQETQYF. Written as DNA, the CDR3 is TGTGCCAGCAGTTCCCCCCTAGCGGGCCAAGAGACCCAGTACTTC.

This clonotype has more than one count but fewer than ten. This chain joins TRBV18 and TRBJ2-3; 10 bases are a match to TRBD2. The trim removed 3 bases at V and 3 bases at J, leaving 9 bases unmatched. Germline V gene data show CDR1 as KGHSH and CDR2 as LQKENI. The CDR3 consists of 17 residues. The CDR3 loop reads CASSPRASGSLTDTQYF. The CDR3 coding sequence is TGTGCCAGCTCACCGCGCGCTAGCGGGAGCTTAACAGATACGCAGTATTTT.

The J gene is TRBJ1-1, the V gene TRBV9; 7 bases align to TRBD1. CDR3 size: 16 residues. J was trimmed by 1 base and V by 4 bases; bases with no gene match: 10. Germline V gene data show CDR1 as SGDLS and CDR2 as YYNGEE. The CDR3 spells CASSPPTSGGNTEAFF. As DNA, the CDR3 is TGTGCCAGCAGCCCTCCCACCTCAGGGGGGAACACTGAAGCTTTCTTT.

Ten or more counts support this clonotype. The V and J genes are TRBV7-3 and TRBJ2-7; no firm D call. Germline-derived CDR1 and CDR2 are SGHTA and FQGTGA. This CDR3 region has 13 residues. The V gene lost 2 bases and the J gene lost 3 bases, with 8 bases spanning the gap. The CDR3 DNA is TGTGCCAGCAGCTTAGGGTCGGGCTACGAGCAGTACTTC. Translating gives CASSLGSGYEQYF.

This rearrangement joins TRBV18 to TRBJ2-6; D might be TRBD1 (6 bases). Germline CDR1 and CDR2: KGHSH and LQKENI. CDR3 length equals 18 residues. Trimming left V 3 bases short and J 0 bases short, with 15 bases between. For the CDR3, the DNA is TGTGCCAGCTCACCGAGGTTGGACAGTTTCTCTGGGGCCAACGTCCTGACTTTC. Translating it yields CASSPRLDSFSGANVLTF.

This clonotype has at least ten counts. The chain is built from TRBV5-1 and TRBJ2-3; TRBD1 or TRBD2 may be the D gene (5 bases each). Between the trimmed V and J ends, which lost 4 bases and 2 bases, there was a span of 20 bases. In germline, CDR1 is SGHRS, CDR2 YFSETQ. There are 17 residues in the CDR3. The CDR3 nucleotides read TGCGCCAGCAGCCACAAGGGGAAGGCGGGTCCCACAGATACGCAGTATTTT. Translated: CASSHKGKAGPTDTQYF. The variable domain in full, completed from reference TRBV5-1 and TRBJ2-3, reads KAGVTQTPRYLIKTRGQQVTLSCSPISGHRSVSWYQQTPGQGLQFLFEYFSETQRNKGNFPGRFSGRQFSNSRSEMNVSTLELGDSALYLCASSHKGKAGPTDTQYFGPGTRLTVL.

This clonotype has a count of ten or more. The chain joins TRBV29-1 to TRBJ2-3; D ambiguous. This CDR3 is built from 12 residues. Germline-derived CDR1 and CDR2 are SQVTM and ANQGSEA. Trimming took 1 base from V and 6 from J, leaving 8 bases between them. The CDR3 DNA is TGCAGCGTTGAAGGAAAAGCGGATACGCAGTATTTT. The encoded protein is CSVEGKADTQYF.

This rearrangement joins TRBV20-1 to TRBJ2-3, with 11 bases aligning to TRBD2. This CDR3 has 15 amino acids. With 2 bases clipped from V and 4 bases from J, the junction kept 5 bases outside the gene matches. Germline CDR1 and CDR2: DFQATT and SNEGSKA (reference sequence). As DNA, the CDR3 is TGCAGTGCTAGACTAGCGGGAGGTTCACCAGATACGCAGTATTTT. Translation gives CSARLAGGSPDTQYF.

At least ten counts were recorded for this clonotype. This chain connects TRBV6-2 or TRBV6-3 to TRBJ2-5; D is perhaps TRBD1 or TRBD2 (5 bases each). Trimming cost V 4 bases and J 5 bases, with 11 bases left between them. The germline V gene has CDR1 MNHEY and CDR2 SVGEGT. This CDR3 has 13 amino acids. The DNA of the CDR3 is TGTGCCAGCAGTTTCAGGGAGACGGAGACCCAGTACTTC. Its translation: CASSFRETETQYF.